The 16 T cell receptor beta chains below were found in one sample sequenced in a study of human T cells and chemical hapten exposure. TCRdb re-derived calls from the RACE reads in MiXCR, one entry per CDR3 protein. The sample has approximately 50,000 distinct CDR3 sequences, roughly a tenth seen once; the top ten hold roughly a tenth. Stated time point: pre-sensitization, week 0. This sample's treatment: therapeutic diphenylcyclopropenone sensitization with weekly scalp DPC. The template was total RNA from unfractionated whole blood. This specimen was whole blood, taken in connection with sensitization to the hapten diphenylcyclopropenone (DPC). These receptors were taken from a woman in her 30s with alopecia areata. Some clones in this sample may be carry-over from other donors' samples.

The J gene is TRBJ1-4, the V gene TRBV12-3 or TRBV12-4, with D perhaps TRBD1 (6 bases). V gave up 3 bases and J gave up 8 bases, with 10 bases separating them. This CDR3 region has 13 residues. The CDR3 spells CASSLRGGEKLFF. CDR3 bases: TGTGCCAGCAGTTTGCGAGGGGGAGAAAAACTGTTTTTT.

V gene TRBV5-1 combines with J gene TRBJ2-2; D is possibly TRBD1 (6 bases). This CDR3 contains 15 residues. Germline loops: CDR1 SGHRS, CDR2 YFSETQ. The V end was cut by 3 bases, the J end by 1 base, with 10 bases between. CDR3 sequence (DNA): TGCGCCAGCAGCTCTTCGGGACAGAACACCGGGGAGCTGTTTTTT. It translates to CASSSSGQNTGELFF.

This rearrangement joins TRBV5-1 to TRBJ1-6, with D uncertain. Germline lookup yields CDR1 SGHRS and CDR2 YFSETQ. The length of the CDR3 is 15 residues. The V gene lost 1 base and the J gene lost 6 bases, with 11 bases spanning the gap. The CDR3 protein is CASSLSGWGNSPLHF. The CDR3 bases are TGCGCCAGCAGCTTGTCGGGGTGGGGTAATTCACCCCTCCACTTT.

The chain is built from TRBV5-1 and TRBJ2-3, with 14 positions matching TRBD2. The ends lost 3 bases at V and 2 bases at J; junction bases unmatched: 8. The CDR3 is 18 residues long. Germline CDR1 and CDR2: SGHRS and YFSETQ. Here the CDR3 DNA reads TGCGCCAGCAGCTCCCGGACTAGCGGGGGGCTTTACACAGATACGCAGTATTTT. Protein: CASSSRTSGGLYTDTQYF.

The V and J genes are TRBV6-6 and TRBJ1-1; maybe TRBD1 (6 bases). The ends were cut back, 4 bases at V and 0 bases at J, with 9 bases in the middle. This CDR3 comprises 14 residues. Per the germline V gene, CDR1 is MNHNY and CDR2 is SVGAGI (reference sequence). As DNA, the CDR3 is TGTGCCAGCAGTTCGGACAGCTTGAACACTGAAGCTTTCTTT. Amino acids: CASSSDSLNTEAFF.

The sample holds many counts of this clonotype. The rearrangement joins TRBV6-5 to TRBJ1-2, with unresolved D. The CDR3 spans 15 residues. Looked up from germline, CDR1 is MNHEY and CDR2 is SVGAGI. Trimming cost V 4 bases and J 0 bases, with 12 bases left between them. The CDR3 nucleotides read TGTGCCAGCAGTTCCCCGCGGGTAGCTAACTATGGCTACACCTTC. This codes for CASSSPRVANYGYTF.

This clonotype was observed many times. This rearrangement joins TRBV29-1 to TRBJ2-3; TRBD1 matches at 8 bases. Per germline, CDR1 SQVTM and CDR2 ANQGSEA. This CDR3 has 15 amino acids. V trimming: 3 bases; J trimming: 2 bases; junction bases outside the gene matches: 7. The CDR3 spells CSVDARDRYTDTQYF. As DNA, the CDR3 is TGCAGCGTTGATGCACGGGACAGGTACACAGATACGCAGTATTTT.

This clonotype was recorded many times. V is TRBV5-6 and J is TRBJ2-5, with D possibly matching TRBD1 (5 bases). The CDR3 covers 14 residues. The germline V gene has CDR1 SGHDT and CDR2 YYEEEE. V was shortened by 4 bases and J by 0 bases, with 10 bases between the two germline ends. In nucleotides, the CDR3 is TGTGCCAGCAGCCCACAGGAGTACCAAGAGACCCAGTACTTC. Encoded protein: CASSPQEYQETQYF.

This clonotype came up a few times. For the CDR3, the DNA is TGCAGTGCAGGTTGGGGGTCTCAGCCCCAGCATTTT. Protein: CSAGWGSQPQHF. This chain joins TRBV20-1 and TRBJ1-5, with TRBD1 as a possible D gene (5 bases). The germline V gene has CDR1 DFQATT and CDR2 SNEGSKA (reference sequence). The V end was cut by 6 bases, the J end by 6 bases, with 12 bases between. CDR3 length: 12 residues.

This clonotype was recorded a few times. V gene TRBV6-5 combines with J gene TRBJ2-3; D is possibly TRBD1 (6 bases). Germline V gene lookup returns CDR1 MNHEY and CDR2 SVGAGI. The V end was cut by 6 bases, the J end by 7 bases, with 17 bases between. CDR3 size: 14 residues. The CDR3, as DNA: TGTGCCAGCAGCCCGTCAGGGGCGGCGAATACGCAGTATTTT. Its protein product is CASSPSGAANTQYF.

This clonotype turned up a few times. V usage is TRBV2 and J usage is TRBJ2-3, with D possibly TRBD1 on 6 matching bases. Germline V gives CDR1 SNHLY, CDR2 FYNNEI. Deletions cut 5 bases from V and 11 bases from J, with 14 bases between. This CDR3 region has 12 residues. The DNA of the CDR3 is TGTGCCAGCAGTCCGACAGGCTGGGAGCAGTATTTT. Translating gives CASSPTGWEQYF.

The chain recombines TRBV5-1 with TRBJ1-2; a weak D match, TRBD1 (5 bases). The CDR3 loop spans 11 amino acids. Deletions cut 3 bases from V and 7 bases from J, with 7 bases between. CDR1 SGHRS and CDR2 YFSETQ come from the germline V gene. CDR3 sequence: CASSSGSGYTF. CDR3 DNA sequence: TGCGCCAGCAGCTCAGGGTCTGGCTACACCTTC.

This clonotype occurred many times. This rearrangement joins TRBV4-3 to TRBJ1-5; D remains ambiguous. CDR3 length: 13 amino acids. The ends were cut back, 0 bases at V and 4 bases at J, with 4 bases in the middle. Germline values: CDR1 LGHNA, CDR2 YSLEER. For the CDR3, the DNA is TGCGCCAGCAGCCAAGATTTGAATCAGCCCCAGCATTTT. It codes for CASSQDLNQPQHF.

At least ten counts were recorded for this clonotype. The CDR3 sequence is CASSGSDRGLDEQFF. As DNA, the CDR3 is TGTGCCAGCAGTGGATCGGACAGGGGTCTCGACGAGCAGTTCTTC. The chain combines TRBV25-1 with TRBJ2-1; 9 bases align to TRBD1. From germline, CDR1 is MGHDK and CDR2 SYGVNS. The CDR3 covers 15 residues. The junction had 11 bases not matched to a gene; V was cut back by 4 bases and J by 10 bases.

The table lists this clonotype with many counts. The V and J genes are TRBV28 and TRBJ2-3; D gene unclear. This CDR3 is 12 amino acids long. V was clipped by 4 bases and J by 7 bases, with 9 bases between them. Germline-derived CDR1 and CDR2 are MDHEN and SYDVKM. CDR3 loop: CASSSYRNTQYF. The CDR3, as DNA: TGTGCCAGCAGTTCGTATAGGAATACGCAGTATTTT.

The chain couples TRBV2 to TRBJ2-5, with 7 bases that match TRBD1. The V and J ends lost 5 bases and 7 bases, in that order; junction bases with no gene match: 7. The CDR3 is 13 amino acids. From germline, CDR1 is SNHLY and CDR2 FYNNEI. This chain's CDR3 is CASSRDSGGTQYF. The CDR3 nucleotides are TGTGCCAGCAGTAGGGACAGCGGCGGGACCCAGTACTTC.